What follows is one T cell receptor (beta chain) and its context. What it binds is not known. The sample originates from a study of shared clonotypes between healthy human individuals. As for the study in general: Three CD4 naive, three CD4 memory, two CD8 naive and one CD8 memory plate were used per donor. Notes on the study in general: A few donors had around 5% of their naive CD4 clonotypes in common. Apart from blood, nothing was sampled; tissue repertoires likely differ.

Naive CD8 cells, CD45RO-negative and positively selected for CCR7, excluded terminally differentiated effector memory CD45RA+ cells. The CDR3 loop spans 16 amino acids. The V and J ends lost 2 bases and 5 bases respectively, with 19 bases between them. Germline values: CDR1 KGHSH, CDR2 LQKENI. Original data processing: Owing to the provision of junction-only sequences devoid of quality scores by immunoSEQ, filtering differed. Clones were sequenced by immunoSEQ multiplex PCR, and TCRdb holds only the in-frame ones, with some missing. That table gives V, J and clone size, and the DNA gave D and trimming. The table lists some 2 million clones, about 95% of them singletons.

The receptor comes from a man younger than 35 in good health. The chain has TRBV18 and TRBJ2-7; tentative D call: TRBD1 (5 bases). Sample: naive CD8+ T cells sorted from blood. Written as DNA, the CDR3 is TGTGCCAGCTCACCAGGCCCGACAGAGCCTCCTAACGAGCAGTACTTC. Protein: CASSPGPTEPPNEQYF.